Listed below are T cell receptor beta chains from one sample, sequenced in a study of shared clonotypes between healthy human individuals. Here immunoSEQ multiplex PCR was the method, and the copy in TCRdb shows in-frame clones only, minus some. This sample has over 1.4 million clones; 96% occur once, and the top ten carry about 1.2%. The specimen was naive CD4+ T cells sorted from blood. The receptors come from a man younger than 45 in good health. Each CDR3 is given with its conserved first and last residue. A D gene is named only where the DNA matches it firmly. Some rows have no size entry. The others give once, few or many, or a class for an expanded clone.

v_call: TRBV7-2
clone_size: .
d_call: .
j_call: TRBJ1-1
cdr3_nt: TGTGCCAGCAGCTTAGCGCCTCCAGCTGAAGCTTTCTTT
cdr3_aa: CASSLAPPAEAFF

v_call: TRBV7-9
clone_size: once
d_call: .
j_call: TRBJ2-2
cdr3_nt: TGTGCCAGCAGCTTCGTCACCGGGGAGCTGTTTTTT
cdr3_aa: CASSFVTGELFF

v_call: TRBV28
clone_size: .
d_call: .
j_call: TRBJ1-2
cdr3_nt: TGTGCCAGCAGTTTAAGTGGTTCTATGTTAGGCTACACCTTC
cdr3_aa: CASSLSGSMLGYTF

v_call: TRBV14
clone_size: .
d_call: .
j_call: TRBJ2-1
cdr3_nt: TGTGCCAGCAGCCCAGGCGAAAGCTCCTACAATGAGCAGTTCTTC
cdr3_aa: CASSPGESSYNEQFF

v_call: TRBV19
clone_size: .
d_call: .
j_call: TRBJ2-7
cdr3_nt: TGTGCCAGTAGTATAGGCCAGGGCATCGAGCAGTACTTC
cdr3_aa: CASSIGQGIEQYF

v_call: TRBV28
clone_size: .
d_call: .
j_call: TRBJ2-2
cdr3_nt: TGTGCCAGCAGTACCACAGGAGGTGCCGGGGAGCTGTTTTTT
cdr3_aa: CASSTTGGAGELFF

v_call: TRBV5-1
clone_size: .
d_call: TRBD1
j_call: TRBJ2-2
cdr3_nt: TGCGCCAGCAGCCGGGACAGTACCGGGGAGCTGTTTTTT
cdr3_aa: CASSRDSTGELFF

v_call: TRBV6-5
clone_size: .
d_call: .
j_call: TRBJ2-1
cdr3_nt: TGTGCCAGCAGTTACTGGAGGGGCTACAATGAGCAGTTCTTC
cdr3_aa: CASSYWRGYNEQFF

v_call: TRBV10-2
clone_size: .
d_call: TRBD1
j_call: TRBJ1-1
cdr3_nt: TGCGCCAGCAGTGGACAGGGGTTGACTGAAGCTTTCTTT
cdr3_aa: CASSGQGLTEAFF

v_call: TRBV18
clone_size: .
d_call: .
j_call: TRBJ2-3
cdr3_nt: TGTGCCAGCTCACCACGAGCAAGCGGGAGCACAGATACGCAGTATTTT
cdr3_aa: CASSPRASGSTDTQYF

v_call: TRBV4-1
clone_size: .
d_call: .
j_call: TRBJ2-5
cdr3_nt: TGCGCCAGCAGCCAAGGGGTCTTGGAGACCCAGTACTTC
cdr3_aa: CASSQGVLETQYF

v_call: TRBV29-1
clone_size: .
d_call: .
j_call: TRBJ1-1
cdr3_nt: TGCAGCGTTGTGGGGGCGGGTGAAGCTTTCTTT
cdr3_aa: CSVVGAGEAFF

v_call: TRBV5-5
clone_size: .
d_call: TRBD1
j_call: TRBJ2-6
cdr3_nt: TGTGCCAGCAGCTTGGCGGGACAGGTGACCTCTGGGGCCAACGTCCTGACTTTC
cdr3_aa: CASSLAGQVTSGANVLTF

v_call: TRBV27
clone_size: once
d_call: TRBD2
j_call: TRBJ2-3
cdr3_nt: TGTGCCAGCAGACTAGCGGGCACAGATACGCAGTATTTT
cdr3_aa: CASRLAGTDTQYF

v_call: TRBV9
clone_size: .
d_call: .
j_call: TRBJ1-2
cdr3_nt: TGTGCCAGCAGCGTAGCTACGGCTAACTATGGCTACACCTTC
cdr3_aa: CASSVATANYGYTF

v_call: TRBV30
clone_size: .
d_call: TRBD1
j_call: TRBJ1-2
cdr3_nt: TGTGCCTGGAGTATGGCTATGACAGGGGGATATGGCTACACCTTC
cdr3_aa: CAWSMAMTGGYGYTF

v_call: TRBV19
clone_size: .
d_call: .
j_call: TRBJ2-1
cdr3_nt: TGTGCCAGTAGTATAGGCCCCGGGGATGAGCAGTTCTTC
cdr3_aa: CASSIGPGDEQFF

v_call: TRBV7-9
clone_size: .
d_call: .
j_call: TRBJ2-2
cdr3_nt: TGTGCCAGTACCTTCCCCGGGGAGCTGTTTTTT
cdr3_aa: CASTFPGELFF

v_call: TRBV18
clone_size: .
d_call: .
j_call: TRBJ1-1
cdr3_nt: TGTGCCAGCTCACGTGTCCTGAACACTGAAGCTTTCTTT
cdr3_aa: CASSRVLNTEAFF

v_call: TRBV5-6
clone_size: .
d_call: TRBD1
j_call: TRBJ2-3
cdr3_nt: TGTGCCAGCAGCCAGGACAGGGGGCTACATACGCAGTATTTT
cdr3_aa: CASSQDRGLHTQYF

v_call: TRBV6-1
clone_size: .
d_call: .
j_call: TRBJ1-5
cdr3_nt: TGTGCCAGCAGTGACCCGGGTACAGTCGGCCAGCCCCAGCATTTT
cdr3_aa: CASSDPGTVGQPQHF

v_call: TRBV18
clone_size: .
d_call: .
j_call: TRBJ1-4
cdr3_nt: TGTGCCAGCTCACCTCAACAGGGCATCGTTAATGAAAAACTGTTTTTT
cdr3_aa: CASSPQQGIVNEKLFF

v_call: TRBV5-4
clone_size: .
d_call: TRBD2
j_call: TRBJ2-7
cdr3_nt: TGTGCCAGCAGCCCCTCGGGCGGGAGGGATTACGAGCAGTACTTC
cdr3_aa: CASSPSGGRDYEQYF

v_call: TRBV9
clone_size: .
d_call: .
j_call: TRBJ2-1
cdr3_nt: TGTGCCAGCAGCGTAGGGCCACTAGCTCCTGAGCAGTTCTTC
cdr3_aa: CASSVGPLAPEQFF

v_call: TRBV18
clone_size: .
d_call: TRBD2
j_call: TRBJ2-5
cdr3_nt: TGTGCCAGCTCACCACGGTTCGGCACTAGCGGGGGCCAAGAGACCCAGTACTTC
cdr3_aa: CASSPRFGTSGGQETQYF

v_call: TRBV5-1
clone_size: .
d_call: .
j_call: TRBJ2-5
cdr3_nt: TGCGCCAGCAGCGATGCGTTTCCGGCGGGGACCCAGTACTTC
cdr3_aa: CASSDAFPAGTQYF

v_call: TRBV5-1
clone_size: .
d_call: TRBD1
j_call: TRBJ2-7
cdr3_nt: TGCGCCAGCAGCACGATGACAGGGTCCTACGAGCAGTACTTC
cdr3_aa: CASSTMTGSYEQYF

v_call: TRBV2
clone_size: .
d_call: .
j_call: TRBJ1-1
cdr3_nt: TGTGCCAGCAGTGAAGAACACTCCACTGAAGCTTTCTTT
cdr3_aa: CASSEEHSTEAFF

v_call: TRBV6-4
clone_size: .
d_call: .
j_call: TRBJ2-7
cdr3_nt: TGTGCCAGCAGCCCACCAGGGATGAAGGAGCAGTACTTC
cdr3_aa: CASSPPGMKEQYF

v_call: TRBV7-6
clone_size: .
d_call: TRBD1
j_call: TRBJ2-7
cdr3_nt: TGTGCCAGCAGCTCCCGCCCGACAGGGAGCTCCTACGAGCAGTACTTC
cdr3_aa: CASSSRPTGSSYEQYF

v_call: TRBV30
clone_size: .
d_call: TRBD1
j_call: TRBJ1-3
cdr3_nt: TGTGCCTGGAGTACAGGGGGCGGGAGGGGCCCCTTCGGCAACACCATATATTTT
cdr3_aa: CAWSTGGGRGPFGNTIYF

v_call: TRBV19
clone_size: .
d_call: TRBD1
j_call: TRBJ2-3
cdr3_nt: TGTGCCAGTAGTTCTGACAGGGGTAAAGATACGCAGTATTTT
cdr3_aa: CASSSDRGKDTQYF

v_call: TRBV9
clone_size: .
d_call: .
j_call: TRBJ2-1
cdr3_nt: TGTGCCAGCAGCGTCAGGGGGAGGGGCGATAGCTCCTACAATGAGCAGTTCTTC
cdr3_aa: CASSVRGRGDSSYNEQFF

v_call: TRBV10-1
clone_size: .
d_call: TRBD2
j_call: TRBJ2-1
cdr3_nt: TGCGCCAGCAGAAAAGGACTAGCGGGAGACAATGAGCAGTTCTTC
cdr3_aa: CASRKGLAGDNEQFF

v_call: TRBV30
clone_size: .
d_call: .
j_call: TRBJ1-1
cdr3_nt: TGTGCCTGGAGTGTATGGCCAGGGCGGCGGGTGAACACTGAAGCTTTCTTT
cdr3_aa: CAWSVWPGRRVNTEAFF

v_call: TRBV6-5
clone_size: .
d_call: TRBD1
j_call: TRBJ1-5
cdr3_nt: TGTGCCAGCAGCCGGACAGGGGGCAATCAGCCCCAGCATTTT
cdr3_aa: CASSRTGGNQPQHF

v_call: TRBV10-1
clone_size: .
d_call: .
j_call: TRBJ2-7
cdr3_nt: TGCGCCAGCAGTTCCCAGGACTTGCCCTACGAGCAGTACTTC
cdr3_aa: CASSSQDLPYEQYF

v_call: TRBV29-1
clone_size: .
d_call: .
j_call: TRBJ2-3
cdr3_nt: TGCAGCGTTGAAGGAGGAGCAGATACGCAGTATTTT
cdr3_aa: CSVEGGADTQYF

v_call: TRBV2
clone_size: .
d_call: .
j_call: TRBJ2-2
cdr3_nt: TGTGCCAGCAGGACCCGGGTCACCGGGGAGCTGTTTTTT
cdr3_aa: CASRTRVTGELFF

v_call: TRBV10-2
clone_size: .
d_call: .
j_call: TRBJ2-1
cdr3_nt: TGCGCCACCGGAGGATCGACCCTTAACAATGAGCAGTTCTTC
cdr3_aa: CATGGSTLNNEQFF

v_call: TRBV7-2
clone_size: .
d_call: .
j_call: TRBJ1-5
cdr3_nt: TGTGCCAGCAGCTTCTCTATACAGAGCAATCAGCCCCAGCATTTT
cdr3_aa: CASSFSIQSNQPQHF

v_call: TRBV9
clone_size: .
d_call: TRBD1
j_call: TRBJ2-2
cdr3_nt: TGTGCCAGCAGCCCATGGACAGGGGCAACCGGGGAGCTGTTTTTT
cdr3_aa: CASSPWTGATGELFF

v_call: TRBV10-3
clone_size: .
d_call: TRBD2
j_call: TRBJ2-3
cdr3_nt: TGTGCCATCAGTGAGGGTAGCGGGTCTAGCACAGATACGCAGTATTTT
cdr3_aa: CAISEGSGSSTDTQYF

v_call: TRBV7-2
clone_size: .
d_call: .
j_call: TRBJ2-3
cdr3_nt: TGTGCCAGCAGCTTCTACCTAATTGCCGGCCCAGATACGCAGTATTTT
cdr3_aa: CASSFYLIAGPDTQYF

v_call: TRBV5-1
clone_size: .
d_call: .
j_call: TRBJ2-7
cdr3_nt: TGCGCCAGCAGCTTCTTGGGGGGAACCTACGAGCAGTACTTC
cdr3_aa: CASSFLGGTYEQYF

v_call: TRBV5-1
clone_size: once
d_call: .
j_call: TRBJ2-6
cdr3_nt: TGCGCCAGCAGCCCCGAGGGAACTCACCTGACTTTC
cdr3_aa: CASSPEGTHLTF

v_call: TRBV10-3
clone_size: .
d_call: TRBD1
j_call: TRBJ2-7
cdr3_nt: TGTGCCATCAGTGAGTCCCGACAGGGCCTTCCGGACGAGCAGTACTTC
cdr3_aa: CAISESRQGLPDEQYF

v_call: TRBV20-1
clone_size: .
d_call: .
j_call: TRBJ2-7
cdr3_nt: TGCAGTCCTACTAGGGGGTCGGAGCAGTACTTC
cdr3_aa: CSPTRGSEQYF

v_call: TRBV27
clone_size: .
d_call: TRBD2
j_call: TRBJ2-1
cdr3_nt: TGTGCCAGCAGTTTAAGGATTGAAGCGGGAGTACCCTACAATGAGCAGTTCTTC
cdr3_aa: CASSLRIEAGVPYNEQFF